A single sample gave rise to the 25 T cell receptor beta chains below, sequenced in a study of tumor and adjacent non-tumor tissue in lung cancer. This sample's RNA came from whole unsorted tissue. Distant lung tissue was collected more than 3 cm away from the tumor edge. The library came from three nested PCR rounds adapted from ARM-PCR protocols. TCRdb itself ran the multiplex PCR reads through MiXCR, one entry per CDR3 protein. The table includes about 43,000 distinct CDR3 sequences, roughly 60% detected once. The sample taken for sequencing was distant non-tumor lung tissue. The receptors stem from a man in his forties or fifties with non-small cell lung cancer.

As regards this clonotype: An end of the junction differs from the germline gene, which may be a read error. The chain has TRBV5-5 and TRBJ2-5, with D possibly matching TRBD1 (6 bases). The CDR3 spans 15 residues. CDR1 and CDR2 (germline): SGHKS, YYEKEE (reference sequence). The CDR3 is CASSPEQGTQETQYF. As DNA, the CDR3 is TGTGCCAGCAGCCCCGAACAGGGCACTCAAGAGACCCAATACTTC.

The rearrangement links TRBV20-1 to TRBJ2-1; D remains unclear. The CDR3 is made up of 13 amino acids. The ends were cut back, 6 bases at V and 8 bases at J, with 17 bases in the middle. Per the germline V gene, CDR1 is DFQATT and CDR2 is SNEGSKA (reference sequence). The CDR3 nucleotides are TGCAGTGCCCTACCCCTTGCGCTGGATGAGCAGTTCTTC. Protein sequence: CSALPLALDEQFF.

On this clonotype: No conserved phenylalanine or tryptophan ends this CDR3, so it is likely a read error. This chain links TRBV10-3 with TRBJ1-1, with TRBD1 identical over 10 bases. Germline values: CDR1 ENHRY, CDR2 SYGVKD. CDR3 size: 15 residues. The CDR3 DNA reads TGTGCTATCAGTGAGTGGGACAGGGGCCCCACTGAAGCTTTCTTA. Translated, it gives CAISEWDRGPTEAFL.

This clonotype has a single count. The rearrangement links TRBV5-4 to TRBJ2-3; perhaps TRBD2 as D (5 bases). Germline assignment: CDR1 SGHNT and CDR2 YYREEE (reference sequence). V was trimmed by 2 bases and J by 12 bases, leaving 19 bases between them. CDR3 length equals 14 residues. DNA for the CDR3: TGTGCCAGCAGCTTTAGCGAGAGTGCAGGTGCACAGTATTTT. Amino acid sequence: CASSFSESAGAQYF.

Details on this clonotype: At one boundary the junction diverges from the germline segment, which might be a read error. The chain employs TRBV20-1 and TRBJ1-5; 10 positions match TRBD1. Germline-derived CDR1 and CDR2 are DFQATT and SNEGSKA (reference sequence). The CDR3 runs to 16 residues. The chain's CDR3 is CSASRQGALSIQPQHF. The DNA for the CDR3 is TGCAGTGCTAGCCGACAGGGGGCCCTGAGCATTCAGCCCCAGCATTTT.

This clonotype was counted ten times or more. One end of the junction is discordant with germline, which a read error may explain. This chain joins TRBV12-3 or TRBV12-4 and TRBJ1-6, with 9 bases aligning to TRBD1. There are 14 residues in the CDR3. The CDR3 loop reads CTSSSGQGHSPLHF. CDR3 DNA sequence: TGTACCAGCAGTTCGGGACAGGGCCATTCACCCCTCCACTTT.

J is TRBJ2-5 and V is TRBV6-6; D not certain. The CDR3 covers 12 residues. Germline values: CDR1 MNHNY, CDR2 SVGAGI (reference sequence). V was pared by 4 bases and J by 5 bases, with 8 bases between. CDR3 coding DNA: TGTGCCAGCAGTTCCGCGCACGAGACCCAGTACTTC. Protein sequence: CASSSAHETQYF.

A few counts support this clonotype. A much larger clone lies one base from this, so it may be a read error. This sequence joins TRBV12-3 or TRBV12-4 and TRBJ2-3, with D possibly TRBD2 on 7 matching bases. V was clipped by 7 bases and J by 4 bases, with 15 bases between them. CDR3 length: 14 residues. The CDR3 nucleotides are TGTGCCAGCACCCTGTGGGGGGGGCCAGATACGCAGTATTTT. It specifies CASTLWGGPDTQYF.

Judged by abundance, this clonotype is medium-sized. V is TRBV11-2 and J is TRBJ1-1, with D hard to call. The CDR3 is 13 amino acids. Germline V lookup: CDR1 SGHAT, CDR2 FQNNGV. Trimming left V 5 bases short and J 0 bases short, with 7 bases between. The CDR3: CASSQAVNTEAFF. CDR3 sequence (DNA): TGTGCCAGCAGCCAAGCGGTGAACACTGAAGCTTTCTTT. Complete variable domain (other parts from reference TRBV11-2 and TRBJ1-1): EAGVAQSPRYKIIEKRQSVAFWCNPISGHATLYWYQQILGQGPKLLIQFQNNGVVDDSQLPKDRFSAERLKGVDSTLKIQPAKLEDSAVYLCASSQAVNTEAFFGQGTRLTVV.

About this clonotype: A junction boundary mismatches the germline segment, possibly from a read error. The rearrangement uses TRBV12-3 or TRBV12-4 and TRBJ2-3, with 16 bases identical to TRBD2. CDR3 length: 18 residues. The CDR3 sequence is CAISSPGTSGGGTDTQYF. DNA of the CDR3: TGTGCCATCAGTTCCCCTGGGACTAGCGGGGGGGGCACAGATACGCAGTATTTT.

The J gene is TRBJ2-4, the V gene TRBV11-2; D gene uncertain. V lost 5 bases and J 4 bases, leaving 12 bases between the germline ends. This CDR3 has 14 residues. Germline CDR1 and CDR2: SGHAT and FQNNGV. The chain's CDR3 is CASSLTGSKNIQYF. The CDR3 DNA reads TGTGCCAGCAGCCTCACGGGCAGTAAAAACATTCAGTACTTC. The whole variable domain, filled in from reference TRBV11-2 and TRBJ2-4, reads EAGVAQSPRYKIIEKRQSVAFWCNPISGHATLYWYQQILGQGPKLLIQFQNNGVVDDSQLPKDRFSAERLKGVDSTLKIQPAKLEDSAVYLCASSLTGSKNIQYFGAGTRLSVL.

Notes on this clonotype: At one of its ends the junction is not consistent with the germline gene, which may arise from a read error. The gene calls are TRBV11-2 and TRBJ1-4; 7 bases align to TRBD1. CDR1 and CDR2 (germline): SGHAT, FQNNGV. This CDR3 has 12 residues. Here the CDR3 reads CVSSLDRVKLFF. Written as DNA, the CDR3 is TGTGTCAGCAGTTTAGACAGGGTAAAACTGTTTTTT.

This clonotype has just a few counts. This is likely a read error, given that the CDR3 carries no conserved phenylalanine or tryptophan at its end. The rearrangement uses TRBV4-2 and TRBJ1-5, with D maybe TRBD1 (5 bases). This CDR3 spans 16 amino acids. Per germline, CDR1 LGHNA and CDR2 YNFKEQ. Trimming removed 1 base at V and 2 bases at J, with 12 bases between. The CDR3 sequence: CASSQVGGVGNQPQHV. In DNA form, the CDR3 reads TGTGCCAGCAGCCAAGTAGGAGGGGTCGGCAATCAGCCCCAGCATGTT.

The rearrangement links TRBV5-1 to TRBJ1-4; D might be TRBD1 (5 bases). The CDR3 is 15 amino acids. CDR1 and CDR2 (germline): SGHRS, YFSETQ. The V end was cut by 2 bases, the J end by 8 bases, with 16 bases between. This CDR3 is CASSFVGEAEEKLFF. The CDR3 DNA follows: TGCGCCAGCAGCTTTGTAGGGGAGGCTGAGGAAAAACTGTTTTTT.

The chain links TRBV7-8 to TRBJ2-1; D unclear. CDR3 size: 13 residues. V was trimmed by 7 bases and J by 3 bases, leaving 10 bases between them. Germline-derived CDR1 and CDR2 are SGHVS and FQNEAQ. CDR3 in amino acids: CASTPAVYNEQFF. DNA for the CDR3: TGTGCCAGCACCCCCGCGGTCTACAATGAGCAGTTCTTC.

The V gene is TRBV20-1, the J gene TRBJ1-6, with no clear D. V gave up 6 bases and J gave up 7 bases, with 10 bases separating them. The CDR3 is 12 amino acids. Germline V lookup: CDR1 DFQATT, CDR2 SNEGSKA (reference sequence). The CDR3 loop is CSAAERNSPLHF. The CDR3 nucleotides are TGCAGTGCCGCCGAGAGAAATTCACCCCTCCACTTT.

Note on this clonotype: A junction end diverges from the germline sequence, so it may reflect a read error. The chain recombines TRBV12-3 or TRBV12-4 with TRBJ1-4; weak D call: TRBD1 (5 bases). CDR3 length: 16 amino acids. The CDR3 DNA sequence: TGTGCCAGCAGTTTGGGCCTAGGGGTAAATAATGGAAAACTGTTTTTT. Protein sequence: CASSLGLGVNNGKLFF.

As to this clonotype: This may be a read error: a much more frequent sequence differs by one nucleotide. The chain carries TRBV28 and TRBJ2-1, with 9 nucleotides matching TRBD2. The V gene's germline CDR1 is MDHEN and CDR2 SYDVKM. This CDR3 contains 14 residues. The CDR3 loop is CASRPSGDVHERFF. In DNA, the CDR3 is TGTGCCAGCAGGCCTAGCGGGGACGTCCATGAGCGGTTCTTC.

Many counts were recorded for this clonotype. An end of the junction differs from the germline gene, which may be a read error. This chain uses TRBV29-1 with TRBJ1-2; tentative D call: TRBD1 (6 bases). CDR1 SQVTM and CDR2 ANQGSEA come from the germline V gene. CDR3 length: 14 residues. CDR3 protein: CSVEARDTRHGYTF. The CDR3 nucleotides read TGCAGCGTGGAAGCCCGGGACACGCGGCATGGCTACACCTTC.

Worth noting for this clonotype: Relative to the germline gene, one junction end is altered; a read error may explain this. The chain combines TRBV29-1 with TRBJ2-3; 8 bases line up with TRBD1. The CDR3 is 13 amino acids. The germline CDR1 and CDR2 sequences are SQVTM and ANQGSEA. The CDR3 DNA reads TGCAGCGGCCGGACAGGGAGGACAGATACGCAGTATTTC. Translation gives CSGRTGRTDTQYF.

There are many counts of this clonotype. The chain recombines TRBV6-2 or TRBV6-3 with TRBJ2-3; D gene ambiguous. Trimming stripped 7 bases from V and 2 bases from J, with 4 bases between. The germline CDR1 and CDR2 sequences are MNHEY and SVGEGT. The CDR3 loop spans 11 amino acids. The CDR3 here is CASTATDTQYF. CDR3 in DNA: TGTGCCAGCACCGCCACAGATACGCAGTATTTT.

CDR3 loop: CTNNRAASTGELFF. The CDR3 nucleotides are TGTACCAACAATAGGGCGGCTAGTACCGGGGAGCTGTTTTTT. The rearrangement links TRBV7-9 to TRBJ2-2; D gene ambiguous. Germline V gene data show CDR1 as SEHNR and CDR2 as FQNEAQ (reference sequence). This CDR3 is built from 14 residues.

This clonotype was seen many times. The J gene is TRBJ2-2, the V gene TRBV5-5; TRBD2 agrees at 8 bases. The V segment lost 3 bases and the J segment 6 bases; nucleotides outside the gene matches: 1. CDR3 length equals 13 residues. The V gene's germline CDR1 is SGHKS and CDR2 YYEKEE (reference sequence). The CDR3 DNA sequence: TGTGCCAGCAGCTCGCGGGAGGCCGGGGAGCTGTTTTTT. It encodes CASSSREAGELFF.

This chain connects TRBV12-3 or TRBV12-4 to TRBJ1-5; D uncertain. The CDR3 length is 12 residues. V was pared by 3 bases and J by 9 bases, with 9 bases between. CDR3 amino acids: CASSFPGLPQHF. In nucleotides, the CDR3 is TGTGCCAGCAGTTTCCCAGGACTGCCCCAGCATTTT.

A word on this clonotype: The CDR3 does not end in the conserved phenylalanine or tryptophan, so this is likely a read error. J is TRBJ2-7 and V is TRBV6-5, with TRBD2 identical over 11 bases. The V and J ends lost 6 bases and 5 bases, in that order; junction bases with no gene match: 9. Germline V CDR1 and CDR2: MNHEY, SVGAGI. The CDR3 covers 15 residues. This CDR3 is CASSPGLAGGHEQYL. DNA for the CDR3: TGTGCCAGCAGCCCGGGGCTAGCGGGAGGCCACGAGCAGTACCTC.